A single sample is the source of the 32 T cell receptor beta chains below, sequenced in a study of shared clonotypes between healthy human individuals. Clones were read by immunoSEQ multiplex PCR, and TCRdb kept only the in-frame ones, dropping some. This sample has around 2.5 million clones, with approximately 93% found just once. The sequenced sample was naive CD4+ T cells from PBMCs. Subset indicated: CD45RA+ positively selected. These receptors were taken from a man aged 18 to 30 in good health. Some clones in this sample may be carry-over from other donors' samples.

This clone was observed a few times. Other nucleotide sequences from this sample produce the same CDR3. The chain links TRBV25-1 to TRBJ1-2, with unresolved D. The CDR3 loop spans 12 amino acids. Germline V gene lookup returns CDR1 MGHDK and CDR2 SYGVNS. The V end lost 2 bases, the J end lost 4 bases, and 5 bases lay between the germline ends. The CDR3 is CASSEPGYGYTF. The DNA of the CDR3 is TGTGCCAGCAGTGAACCGGGCTATGGCTACACCTTC.

In regard to this clone: This specimen includes other DNA sequences encoding the same CDR3. This sequence joins TRBV18 and TRBJ2-1; D is undetermined. CDR3 length: 13 residues. Germline-derived CDR1 and CDR2 are KGHSH and LQKENI. Trimming removed 5 bases at V and 4 bases at J, with 9 bases between. CDR3 DNA sequence: TGTGCCAGCTCATCGTCGGGTTACAATGAGCAGTTCTTC. Its translation: CASSSSGYNEQFF.

The chain uses TRBV6-1 and TRBJ2-2; a weak D match, TRBD1 (6 bases). The CDR3 sequence is 13 residues long. Looked up from germline, CDR1 is MNHNS and CDR2 is SASEGT. With 11 bases removed from V and 4 bases from J, the gap between germline ends came to 14 bases. The CDR3 bases are TGTGCCGCCGGACAGAAAATCACCGGGGAGCTGTTTTTT. It encodes CAAGQKITGELFF.

A word on this clone: The sample has other DNA sequences that encode this CDR3 too. The V gene is TRBV2, the J gene TRBJ2-7, with 8 bases matching TRBD1. V shed 3 bases, J shed 2 bases, and the junction held 6 bases outside the gene matches. CDR1 is SNHLY, CDR2 FYNNEI, per germline. The CDR3 length is 15 residues. The CDR3 coding sequence is TGTGCCAGCAGTGAGTCCCCACAGGGGGCCTACGAGCAGTACTTC. Protein sequence: CASSESPQGAYEQYF.

The gene calls are TRBV5-1 and TRBJ1-1, with D unclear. Trimming shortened V by 4 bases and J by 3 bases, and 16 bases separated the two germline ends. The CDR3 length is 15 residues. Germline values: CDR1 SGHRS, CDR2 YFSETQ. The CDR3 loop reads CASSRSEGFDTEAFF. Here the CDR3 DNA reads TGCGCCAGCAGCCGATCCGAGGGTTTTGACACTGAAGCTTTCTTT.

The chain employs TRBV28 and TRBJ2-7; 10 positions match TRBD2. Germline V gene sequence: CDR1 MDHEN, CDR2 SYDVKM. V lost 5 bases to trimming and J lost 3 bases; unmatched junction nucleotides: 13. This CDR3 has 17 amino acids. The CDR3 DNA reads as TGTGCCAGCAGTCCCACTTTAGCGGGAGGCCGCCGCTACGAGCAGTACTTC. Its translation: CASSPTLAGGRRYEQYF.

Written as DNA, the CDR3 is TGTGCCTGGAGTTCAGGGAACACTGAAGCTTTCTTT. Translation gives CAWSSGNTEAFF. This chain uses TRBV30 with TRBJ1-1; D call uncertain. Per germline, CDR1 GTSNPN and CDR2 SVGIG (reference sequence). V lost 2 bases to trimming and J lost 1 base, with 5 bases between them. The CDR3 runs 12 residues.

The gene calls are TRBV5-6 and TRBJ1-5, with no clear D. Between the trimmed V and J ends, which lost 2 bases and 1 base, there was a span of 13 bases. Per germline, CDR1 SGHDT and CDR2 YYEEEE. The CDR3 is 16 residues long. CDR3 sequence (DNA): TGTGCCAGCAGCTTACTTGGGCGTCAGAGCAATCAGCCCCAGCATTTT. Its translation is CASSLLGRQSNQPQHF.

This chain uses TRBV29-1 with TRBJ2-4; TRBD2 might be the D (6 bases). The CDR3 runs 12 residues. Trimming cost V 7 bases and J 3 bases, with 10 bases left between them. CDR1 SQVTM and CDR2 ANQGSEA come from the germline V gene. The CDR3: CSAGDDKNIQYF. In nucleotides, the CDR3 is TGCAGCGCGGGGGACGACAAAAACATTCAGTACTTC.

The V call is TRBV6-6, the J call TRBJ1-5, with 8 positions matching TRBD1. Per the germline V gene, CDR1 is MNHNY and CDR2 is SVGAGI (reference sequence). The CDR3 consists of 13 residues. J lost 4 bases, V lost 8 bases, and 4 bases had no gene match. In DNA, the CDR3 is TGTGCCAGCGGACAGGGCCCGAATCAGCCCCAGCATTTT. Its translation is CASGQGPNQPQHF.

The chain carries TRBV4-1 and TRBJ1-3; D remains ambiguous. The V end was cut by 1 base, the J end by 0 bases, with 10 bases between. Germline V gene lookup returns CDR1 MGHRA and CDR2 YSYEKL. CDR3 length equals 16 residues. CDR3 in DNA: TGCGCCAGCAGCCAAGTTGACGGATACTCTGGAAACACCATATATTTT. Protein: CASSQVDGYSGNTIYF.

The chain uses TRBV5-4 and TRBJ2-7; 7 bases align to TRBD1. The CDR3 is 15 residues long. Trimming took 2 bases from V and 3 from J; bases not matched to a gene: 8. Germline-derived CDR1 and CDR2 are SGHNT and YYREEE (reference sequence). CDR3 loop: CASSFLGGRHYEQYF. DNA of the CDR3: TGTGCCAGCAGCTTTTTAGGGGGCCGCCACTACGAGCAGTACTTC. Complete variable domain (other parts from reference TRBV5-4 and TRBJ2-7): ETGVTQSPTHLIKTRGQQVTLRCSSQSGHNTVSWYQQALGQGPQFIFQYYREEENGRGNFPPRFSGLQFPNYSSELNVNALELDDSALYLCASSFLGGRHYEQYFGPGTRLTVT.

This rearrangement joins TRBV6-6 to TRBJ2-7; D remains ambiguous. V was pared by 6 bases and J by 6 bases, with 18 bases between. There are 14 residues in the CDR3. The V gene's germline CDR1 is MNHNY and CDR2 SVGAGI (reference sequence). CDR3 region: CASRTTLGFSEQYF. DNA of the CDR3: TGTGCCAGCAGGACCACACTGGGTTTCTCCGAGCAGTACTTC.

This clone is a singleton in its sample. The chain links TRBV6-1 to TRBJ1-1, with D hard to call. CDR1 and CDR2 from the germline V gene are MNHNS and SASEGT. Trimming removed 3 bases at V and 5 bases at J, with 19 bases between. The CDR3 extends over 16 amino acids. CDR3 DNA: TGTGCCAGCAGTGAGAGAGCTATTAAAGGAGGGACTGAAGCTTTCTTT. Protein product: CASSERAIKGGTEAFF.

This sequence joins TRBV25-1 and TRBJ2-3, with 7 bases aligning to TRBD2. Germline V lookup: CDR1 MGHDK, CDR2 SYGVNS. J gave up 5 bases and V 2 bases, and 10 bases lay outside the gene matches. CDR3 size: 16 residues. The CDR3 DNA reads as TGTGCCAGCAGTGAAGCCGGGACTAAGAGCTTAGATACGCAGTATTTT. Residues: CASSEAGTKSLDTQYF.

The rearrangement links TRBV2 to TRBJ1-1; D unresolved. Between the trimmed V and J ends, which lost 3 bases and 3 bases, there was a span of 14 bases. The CDR3 is 15 residues long. Germline V CDR1 and CDR2: SNHLY, FYNNEI. The CDR3 DNA follows: TGTGCCAGCAGTGAGGCGCAGTCGTTTTACACTGAAGCTTTCTTT. Its translation is CASSEAQSFYTEAFF.

About this clone: Other DNA sequences in the sample encode the same CDR3. The chain combines TRBV5-4 with TRBJ1-4, with a weak D call TRBD1 (5 bases). The V gene lost 0 bases and the J gene lost 0 bases, with 9 bases spanning the gap. CDR1 and CDR2 from the germline V gene are SGHNT and YYREEE (reference sequence). The CDR3 consists of 16 residues. This chain's CDR3 is CASSLAGGATNEKLFF. In nucleotides, the CDR3 is TGTGCCAGCAGCTTGGCGGGGGGTGCAACTAATGAAAAACTGTTTTTT. The complete variable domain, with remaining parts taken from reference TRBV5-4 and TRBJ1-4, reads ETGVTQSPTHLIKTRGQQVTLRCSSQSGHNTVSWYQQALGQGPQFIFQYYREEENGRGNFPPRFSGLQFPNYSSELNVNALELDDSALYLCASSLAGGATNEKLFFGSGTQLSVL.

This clone was seen once. Other DNA variants within this sample encode the same CDR3. The V gene is TRBV15, the J gene TRBJ1-1; the D is unclear. V lost 3 bases and J 0 bases, leaving 2 bases between the germline ends. CDR3 length: 12 amino acids. Per germline, CDR1 LNHNV and CDR2 YYDKDF (reference sequence). CDR3 in amino acids: CATSRLNTEAFF. The CDR3 nucleotides are TGTGCCACCAGCAGGTTGAACACTGAAGCTTTCTTT.

The CDR3 nucleotides are TGTGCCAGCAGCGCCGGGACTAGCGGACAGAATGAGCAGTTCTTC. This translates into CASSAGTSGQNEQFF. The V call is TRBV9, the J call TRBJ2-1, with 11 positions matching TRBD2. V gave up 3 bases and J gave up 7 bases; unmatched junction bases: 6. Germline CDR1 is SGDLS and CDR2 is YYNGEE. This CDR3 has 15 residues. Together with reference TRBV9 and TRBJ2-1, the CDR3 gives the full variable domain: DSGVTQTPKHLITATGQRVTLRCSPRSGDLSVYWYQQSLDQGLQFLIQYYNGEERAKGNILERFSAQQFPDLHSELNLSSLELGDSALYFCASSAGTSGQNEQFFGPGTRLTVL.

This rearrangement joins TRBV7-2 to TRBJ2-1; perhaps D is TRBD1 or TRBD2 (5 bases each). The V end was cut by 3 bases, the J end by 2 bases, with 11 bases between. This CDR3 spans 15 amino acids. Per the germline V gene, CDR1 is SGHTA and CDR2 is FQGNSA. CDR3 coding DNA: TGTGCCAGCAGCTTGGCAGGGAGAACCTACAATGAGCAGTTCTTC. Translating gives CASSLAGRTYNEQFF. Variable domain in full (rest from reference TRBV7-2 and TRBJ2-1): GAGVSQSPSNKVTEKGKDVELRCDPISGHTALYWYRQSLGQGLEFLIYFQGNSAPDKSGLPSDRFSAERTGGSVSTLTIQRTQQEDSAVYLCASSLAGRTYNEQFFGPGTRLTVL.

This rearrangement joins TRBV30 to TRBJ2-3; D is uncertain. Deletions cut 4 bases from V and 7 bases from J, with 9 bases between. The CDR3 extends over 11 amino acids. Germline loops: CDR1 GTSNPN, CDR2 SVGIG (reference sequence). For the CDR3, the DNA is TGTGCCTGGAATAGCCTACATACGCAGTATTTT. This sequence encodes CAWNSLHTQYF.

The CDR3 DNA reads TGTGCCAGCAGTGAAGCAGTGACAGTTAGATATTCACCCCTCCACTTT. Translated, it gives CASSEAVTVRYSPLHF. This chain joins TRBV6-1 and TRBJ1-6, with TRBD1 as a possible D gene (5 bases). There are 16 residues in the CDR3. Looked up from germline, CDR1 is MNHNS and CDR2 is SASEGT. V was clipped by 0 bases and J by 8 bases, with 14 bases between them.

The chain is built from TRBV28 and TRBJ1-2; TRBD1 might be the D (6 bases). The CDR3 consists of 13 residues. The V gene's germline CDR1 is MDHEN and CDR2 SYDVKM. V gave up 5 bases and J gave up 5 bases, with 12 bases separating them. CDR3 in amino acids: CASSRDTEYGYTF. The CDR3 coding sequence is TGTGCCAGCAGTAGGGACACCGAATATGGCTACACCTTC.

The chain joins TRBV18 to TRBJ2-7; TRBD2 matches 8 bases. Germline V gene sequence: CDR1 KGHSH, CDR2 LQKENI. Germline trimming cut 3 bases from V and 0 bases from J; bases unmatched to any gene: 4. The CDR3 extends over 15 amino acids. The CDR3 region is CASSPAREVSYEQYF. The CDR3 coding sequence is TGTGCCAGCTCACCCGCGCGGGAGGTCTCCTACGAGCAGTACTTC.

This chain connects TRBV5-6 to TRBJ2-1; D not certain. This CDR3 has 12 residues. Germline assignment: CDR1 SGHDT and CDR2 YYEEEE. The V gene lost 2 bases and the J gene lost 3 bases, with 3 bases spanning the gap. The CDR3 spells CASSFSYNEQFF. For the CDR3, the DNA is TGTGCCAGCAGCTTTAGCTACAATGAGCAGTTCTTC.

This chain connects TRBV7-7 to TRBJ2-1; 14 bases fit TRBD2. Germline assignment: CDR1 SSHAT and CDR2 FNYEAQ (reference sequence). The CDR3 consists of 15 residues. With V trimmed by 3 bases and J by 6 bases, 1 base remained unmatched. The CDR3 spells CASSFGTSGSNEQFF. The CDR3 region has the DNA TGTGCCAGCAGCTTTGGGACTAGCGGGAGCAATGAGCAGTTCTTC.

The CDR3 region has the DNA TGTGCCAGCAGCCCCGGGACAGGGGGCTCTGGAAACACCATATATTTT. As protein: CASSPGTGGSGNTIYF. V usage is TRBV5-6 and J usage is TRBJ1-3; 11 bases are shared with TRBD1. The CDR3 totals 16 residues. Germline CDR1 SGHDT, CDR2 YYEEEE. Trimming cost V 4 bases and J 0 bases; bases outside gene matches: 3.

The chain joins TRBV5-4 to TRBJ2-5; 9 bases fit TRBD2. V lost 1 base and J lost 5; bases outside the gene matches: 9. Germline V gene sequence: CDR1 SGHNT, CDR2 YYREEE (reference sequence). The CDR3 has 16 residues. The CDR3: CASSLLVAGDHETQYF. The CDR3 bases are TGTGCCAGCAGCTTGCTGGTAGCGGGAGATCACGAGACCCAGTACTTC. The entire variable domain, with the rest obtained from reference TRBV5-4 and TRBJ2-5, is as follows: ETGVTQSPTHLIKTRGQQVTLRCSSQSGHNTVSWYQQALGQGPQFIFQYYREEENGRGNFPPRFSGLQFPNYSSELNVNALELDDSALYLCASSLLVAGDHETQYFGPGTRLLVL.

The chain has TRBV2 and TRBJ2-1; no clear D gene. The length of the CDR3 is 14 residues. V was clipped by 7 bases and J by 0 bases, with 10 bases between them. Germline V gene data show CDR1 as SNHLY and CDR2 as FYNNEI. CDR3 DNA sequence: TGTGCCAGCACCGACACCCGCTCCTACAATGAGCAGTTCTTC. Translated: CASTDTRSYNEQFF. The full variable domain, its missing parts supplied by reference TRBV2 and TRBJ2-1, is EPEVTQTPSHQVTQMGQEVILRCVPISNHLYFYWYRQILGQKVEFLVSFYNNEISEKSEIFDDQFSVERPDGSNFTLKIRSTKLEDSAMYFCASTDTRSYNEQFFGPGTRLTVL.

The chain recombines TRBV28 with TRBJ1-5, with D possibly matching TRBD1 (5 bases). V shed 4 bases and J shed 3 bases, with 13 bases lying between them. The CDR3 is 15 amino acids. CDR1 and CDR2 from the germline V gene are MDHEN and SYDVKM. The CDR3 sequence: CASSSRGGYNQPQHF. Here the CDR3 DNA reads TGTGCCAGCAGTTCCCGCGGGGGATACAATCAGCCCCAGCATTTT. Filled out from reference TRBV28 and TRBJ1-5, the complete variable domain reads DVKVTQSSRYLVKRTGEKVFLECVQDMDHENMFWYRQDPGLGLRLIYFSYDVKMKEKGDIPEGYSVSREKKERFSLILESASTNQTSMYLCASSSRGGYNQPQHFGDGTRLSIL.

In regard to this clone: This sample also contains other DNA sequences that code for the same CDR3. The CDR3 region is CASSLVAPSYEQYF. The CDR3 DNA reads TGCGCCAGCAGCTTGGTGGCCCCCTCCTACGAGCAGTACTTC. The chain links TRBV5-1 to TRBJ2-7; D remains ambiguous. The germline V gene has CDR1 SGHRS and CDR2 YFSETQ. The CDR3 totals 14 residues. V shed 0 bases and J shed 0 bases, with 7 bases lying between them.

The rearrangement joins TRBV19 to TRBJ1-2; 8 nucleotides agree with TRBD1. The V gene end was trimmed by 3 bases and the J gene end by 7 bases; junction bases not matched to a gene: 10. The CDR3 is 15 residues long. The germline CDR1 and CDR2 sequences are LNHDA and SQIVND (reference sequence). In nucleotides, the CDR3 is TGTGCCAGTAGTATTTGGAGGCAGGGGGCGCTTGGCTACACCTTC. Protein product: CASSIWRQGALGYTF.